The clone carrying this T cell receptor beta chain was counted many times. The antigen is not known. This record belongs to a study of identical twins. Overall study results and limits: Carriage of fewer insertions was seen in abundant cord blood beta clonotypes, whereas memory repertoires showed none. Analyses of zero insertions could be partly confounded by invariant MAIT and iNKT cells.

Using its own MiXCR run on the 5' RACE reads, TCRdb lists one record per CDR3 protein. The repertoire has around 490,000 distinct CDR3 sequences, about 16% of them found once; the top ten carry 0.44%. Germline V CDR1 and CDR2: DFQATT, SNEGSKA (reference sequence). This CDR3 spans 13 amino acids. This sample was shared with a second study, whose subject was yellow fever vaccine responses in identical twins.

This clonotype originated in a woman under 30 in good health. The sequenced material came from CD4+ T cells sorted from blood. This chain uses TRBV20-1 with TRBJ1-1, with 7 bases aligning to TRBD1. CDR3: CRFKDRLYTEAFF. In DNA, the CDR3 is TGCAGATTTAAGGACAGGCTCTACACTGAAGCTTTCTTT.